This section outlines one T cell receptor (beta chain) sequence together with its context. Antigen: not known. The data were obtained in a study of Ad26.COV2.S vaccination and SARS-CoV-2 variants. At the level of the study: Donor was one of the participants in the Ad26.COV2.S arm of the COV1001 trial. Once or twice, 56 days apart, Ad26.COV2.S was delivered intramuscularly. Findings and limits, study-wide: Substantial response breadth was reportedly seen for spike-specific CD8+ and CD4+ T cells after vaccination.

The treatment is: 15 to 20 received Ad26.COV2.S at low or high dose, single or two shots; roughly five received placebo; per-sample allocation not given. The samples were gathered on day 63 after the first injection of vaccine or placebo. The protocol was immunoSEQ multiplex PCR, while the TCRdb copy is restricted to in-frame clones and leaves out a portion. Of roughly 500,000 clones detected, roughly 87% appear once; the ten largest clones hold roughly 13%. V shed 7 bases and J shed 0 bases, with 13 bases lying between them. The CDR3 length is 14 residues. Per germline, CDR1 SEHNR and CDR2 FQNEAQ (reference sequence).

The chain combines TRBV7-9 with TRBJ2-7, with no clear D. The receptor's source is a person between 18 and 65 years old who received the Ad26.COV2.S COVID-19 vaccine or a placebo. The sequenced sample was peripheral blood, obtained in a trial of Ad26.COV2.S vaccine versus placebo. The CDR3 reads CASKGTEDSYEQYF. CDR3 DNA sequence: TGTGCCAGCAAAGGTACAGAAGACTCCTACGAGCAGTACTTC.